Presented here are 11 T cell receptor beta chains from one specimen sequenced in a study of blood T cell repertoires in COVID-19. The protocol was immunoSEQ multiplex PCR, while the TCRdb copy is restricted to in-frame clones and leaves out a portion. The top ten clones hold about 0.8% of a sample with under 250,000 clones, 92% of them seen once. Sequenced input: peripheral blood. Source of these receptors: a man between 60 and 70 years old with COVID-19, enrolled during active disease.

The chain joins TRBV19 to TRBJ1-3, with D perhaps TRBD1 (5 bases). This CDR3 contains 15 residues. V was cut by 4 bases and J by 7 bases, with 17 bases left in between. Per the germline V gene, CDR1 is LNHDA and CDR2 is SQIVND (reference sequence). The CDR3 loop reads CASSTTRQPPNTIYF. In nucleotides, the CDR3 is TGTGCCAGTAGTACCACCCGACAGCCCCCGAACACCATATATTTT.

The V gene is TRBV27, the J gene TRBJ1-3; the D is unclear. Trimming took off 4 bases at V and 1 base at J, with 8 bases between the two ends. Germline V gene lookup returns CDR1 MNHEY and CDR2 SMNVEV (reference sequence). The CDR3 covers 14 residues. The CDR3 spells CASSSPNSGNTIYF. For the CDR3, the DNA is TGTGCCAGCAGTTCCCCAAATTCTGGAAACACCATATATTTT.

The rearrangement uses TRBV2 and TRBJ1-4, with 12 bases fitting TRBD1. There are 15 residues in the CDR3. Germline loops: CDR1 SNHLY, CDR2 FYNNEI. V dropped 6 bases and J dropped 4; count of bases not matched to a gene: 3. The chain's CDR3 is CASRGQGAHNEKLFF. The CDR3 DNA reads as TGTGCCAGCAGGGGACAGGGGGCGCATAATGAAAAACTGTTTTTT.

In this sample, this clone turned up a few times. The chain carries TRBV5-1 and TRBJ2-7; TRBD2 matches 7 bases. CDR3 size: 14 residues. The germline V gene encodes CDR1 SGHRS and CDR2 YFSETQ. V lost 4 bases and J lost 2; bases outside the gene matches: 6. Here the CDR3 DNA reads TGCGCCAGCAGCCCCGGGGGGACCCCCTACGAGCAGTACTTC. Translation gives CASSPGGTPYEQYF.

This clone occurred a few times. The V call is TRBV10-1, the J call TRBJ2-2, with 8 bases aligning to TRBD2. CDR3 size: 16 residues. V lost 8 bases, J lost 2 bases, and 10 bases stayed unmatched. CDR1 and CDR2 (germline): WNHNN, SYGVQD (reference sequence). The CDR3: CASDLLAVHNTGELFF. CDR3 in DNA: TGCGCCAGCGACCTACTAGCGGTTCATAACACCGGGGAGCTGTTTTTT.

The chain uses TRBV6-5 and TRBJ1-1; 9 bases agree with TRBD1. V was pared by 7 bases and J by 7 bases, with 10 bases of the junction left unmatched. The germline V gene encodes CDR1 MNHEY and CDR2 SVGAGI. The CDR3 loop spans 14 amino acids. The CDR3 nucleotides are TGTGCCAGCACCCCGGACAGGGGACATTATGAAGCTTTCTTT. Protein product: CASTPDRGHYEAFF.

V and J are TRBV28 and TRBJ1-1, with unresolved D. The CDR3 spans 16 residues. V was shortened by 5 bases and J by 1 base, with 17 bases between the two germline ends. The germline CDR1 and CDR2 sequences are MDHEN and SYDVKM. The CDR3, as DNA: TGTGCCAGCAGTCCCTTGGGGTGGCGGGGGAACACTGAAGCTTTCTTT. Residues: CASSPLGWRGNTEAFF.

The J gene is TRBJ2-1, the V gene TRBV7-5; whether TRBD2, the table's D call, matches the DNA was not checked. TRBV7-5 is designated a pseudogene. The CDR3 length is 16 residues. CDR3 bases: TGTGCCAGAAGCTACCCGGACTCCAGCTCCTACAATGAGCAGTTCTTC. It translates to CARSYPDSSSYNEQFF.

The rearrangement links TRBV2 to TRBJ1-6; 10 bases are shared with TRBD1. Trimming cost V 4 bases and J 13 bases; bases outside gene matches: 10. This CDR3 is 15 amino acids long. The germline V gene encodes CDR1 SNHLY and CDR2 FYNNEI. CDR3 in amino acids: CASSVSGTGASPLHF. The CDR3 DNA follows: TGTGCCAGCAGTGTCAGTGGGACAGGGGCATCCCCCCTCCACTTT. The complete variable domain, with remaining parts taken from reference TRBV2 and TRBJ1-6, reads EPEVTQTPSHQVTQMGQEVILRCVPISNHLYFYWYRQILGQKVEFLVSFYNNEISEKSEIFDDQFSVERPDGSNFTLKIRSTKLEDSAMYFCASSVSGTGASPLHFGNGTRLTVT.

The rearrangement links TRBV27 to TRBJ1-1; the D is unclear. The CDR3 contains 13 residues. CDR1 is MNHEY, CDR2 SMNVEV, per germline (reference sequence). V lost 5 bases and J lost 1, with 8 bases in between. The CDR3 here is CASSMAGNTEAFF. As DNA, the CDR3 is TGTGCCAGCAGTATGGCGGGGAACACTGAAGCTTTCTTT.

This clone turned up a few times. V and J are TRBV2 and TRBJ2-7; D may be TRBD1 (7 bases). CDR3 size: 14 residues. V lost 4 bases and J lost 5, with 15 bases in between. Germline loops: CDR1 SNHLY, CDR2 FYNNEI. This CDR3 is CASSVEGAVNEQYF. DNA for the CDR3: TGTGCCAGCAGTGTGGAGGGGGCGGTTAACGAGCAGTACTTC.